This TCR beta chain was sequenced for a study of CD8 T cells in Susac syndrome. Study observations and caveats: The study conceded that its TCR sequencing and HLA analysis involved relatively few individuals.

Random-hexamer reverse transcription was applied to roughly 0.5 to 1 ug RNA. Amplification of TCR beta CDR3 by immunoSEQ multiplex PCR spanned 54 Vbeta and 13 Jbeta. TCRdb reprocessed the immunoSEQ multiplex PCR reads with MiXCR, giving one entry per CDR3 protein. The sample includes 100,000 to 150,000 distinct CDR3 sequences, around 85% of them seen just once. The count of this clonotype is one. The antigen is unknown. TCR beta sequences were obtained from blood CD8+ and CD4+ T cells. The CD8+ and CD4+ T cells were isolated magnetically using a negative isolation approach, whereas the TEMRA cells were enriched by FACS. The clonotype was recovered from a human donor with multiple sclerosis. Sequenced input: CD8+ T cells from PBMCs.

The CDR3 DNA sequence: TGTGCCAGCACCTGGGGGTTCTCCTACGAGCAGTACTTC. This codes for CASTWGFSYEQYF. The chain is built from TRBV6-1 and TRBJ2-7, with D perhaps being TRBD1 or TRBD2 (5 bases each). The germline CDR1 and CDR2 sequences are MNHNS and SASEGT. The germline V and J ends were trimmed by 7 bases and 0 bases, with 10 bases remaining between them. The CDR3 spans 13 residues.